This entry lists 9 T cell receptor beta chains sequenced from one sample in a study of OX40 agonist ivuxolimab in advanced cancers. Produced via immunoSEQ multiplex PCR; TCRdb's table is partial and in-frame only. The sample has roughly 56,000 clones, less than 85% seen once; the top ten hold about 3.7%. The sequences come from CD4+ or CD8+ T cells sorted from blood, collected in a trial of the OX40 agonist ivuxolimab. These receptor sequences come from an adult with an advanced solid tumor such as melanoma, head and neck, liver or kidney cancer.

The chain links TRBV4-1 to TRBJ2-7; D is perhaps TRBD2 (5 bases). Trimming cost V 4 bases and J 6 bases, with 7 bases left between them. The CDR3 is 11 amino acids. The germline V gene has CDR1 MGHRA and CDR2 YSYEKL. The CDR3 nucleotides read TGCGCCAGCAGCCTCCGGGGCGAGCAGTACTTC. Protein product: CASSLRGEQYF.

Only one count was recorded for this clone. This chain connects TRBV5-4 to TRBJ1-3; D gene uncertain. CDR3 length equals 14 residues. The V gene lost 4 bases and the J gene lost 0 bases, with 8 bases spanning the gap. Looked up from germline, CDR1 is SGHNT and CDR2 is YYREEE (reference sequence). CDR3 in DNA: TGTGCCAGCAGCCTAGAGAGCTCTGGAAACACCATATATTTT. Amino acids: CASSLESSGNTIYF.

The CDR3 DNA is TGCGCCAGCAGTGAGTCAGCCATATCGGGGGGCACAGCTTTCTTT. Its protein product is CASSESAISGGTAFF. This chain uses TRBV10-2 with TRBJ1-1, with D perhaps matching TRBD1 (6 bases). This CDR3 is built from 15 residues. Germline-derived CDR1 and CDR2 are WSHSY and SAAADI. V lost 0 bases and J 10 bases, leaving 18 bases between the germline ends.

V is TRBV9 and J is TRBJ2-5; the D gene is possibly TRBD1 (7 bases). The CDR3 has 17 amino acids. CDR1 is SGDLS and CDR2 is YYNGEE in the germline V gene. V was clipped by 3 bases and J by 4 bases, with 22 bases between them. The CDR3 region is CASSALGAGGKGETQYF. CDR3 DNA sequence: TGTGCCAGCAGCGCGCTGGGGGCAGGGGGGAAGGGAGAGACCCAGTACTTC.

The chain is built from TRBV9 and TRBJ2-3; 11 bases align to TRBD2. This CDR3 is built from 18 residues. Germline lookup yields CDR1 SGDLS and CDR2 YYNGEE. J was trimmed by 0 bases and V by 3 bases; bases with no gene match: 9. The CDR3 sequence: CASSETSGARFSTDTQYF. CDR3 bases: TGTGCCAGCAGCGAGACTAGCGGGGCAAGATTTAGCACAGATACGCAGTATTTT.

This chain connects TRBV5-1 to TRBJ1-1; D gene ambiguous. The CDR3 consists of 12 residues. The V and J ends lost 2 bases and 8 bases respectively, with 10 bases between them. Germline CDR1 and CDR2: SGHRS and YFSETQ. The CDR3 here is CASSLPSGEAFF. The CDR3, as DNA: TGCGCCAGCAGCTTACCCTCCGGAGAAGCTTTCTTT.

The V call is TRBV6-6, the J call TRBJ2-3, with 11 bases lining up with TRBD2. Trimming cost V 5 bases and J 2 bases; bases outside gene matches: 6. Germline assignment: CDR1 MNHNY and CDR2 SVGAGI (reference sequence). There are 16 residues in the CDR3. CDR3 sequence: CASSVGTSGLTDTQYF. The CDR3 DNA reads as TGTGCCAGCAGTGTAGGGACTAGCGGTCTCACAGATACGCAGTATTTT.

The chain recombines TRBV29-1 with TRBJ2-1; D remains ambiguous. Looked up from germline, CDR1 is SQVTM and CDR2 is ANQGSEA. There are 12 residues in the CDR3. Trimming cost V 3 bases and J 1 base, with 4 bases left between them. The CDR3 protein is CSVDDSYNEQFF. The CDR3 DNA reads TGCAGCGTTGATGATTCCTACAATGAGCAGTTCTTC.

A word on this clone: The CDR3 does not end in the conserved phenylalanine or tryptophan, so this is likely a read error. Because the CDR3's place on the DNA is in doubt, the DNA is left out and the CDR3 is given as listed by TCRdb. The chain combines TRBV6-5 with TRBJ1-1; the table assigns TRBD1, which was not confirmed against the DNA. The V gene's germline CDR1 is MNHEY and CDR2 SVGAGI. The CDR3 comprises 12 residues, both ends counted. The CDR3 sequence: CASSELGQRVAV.